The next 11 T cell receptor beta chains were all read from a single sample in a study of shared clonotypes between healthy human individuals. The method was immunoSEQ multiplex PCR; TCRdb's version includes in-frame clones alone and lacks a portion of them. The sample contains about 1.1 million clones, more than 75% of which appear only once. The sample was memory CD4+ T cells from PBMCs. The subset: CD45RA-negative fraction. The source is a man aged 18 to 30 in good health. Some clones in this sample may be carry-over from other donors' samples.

The chain's CDR3 is CAWSRKGTEAFF. DNA for the CDR3: TGTGCCTGGAGTAGAAAGGGGACTGAAGCTTTCTTT. This chain connects TRBV30 to TRBJ1-1; tentative D call: TRBD1 (5 bases). The CDR3 runs 12 residues. Trimming took off 2 bases at V and 5 bases at J, with 9 bases between the two ends. Germline CDR1 GTSNPN, CDR2 SVGIG (reference sequence).

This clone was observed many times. This CDR3 reads CASSQKRETDTQYF. DNA for the CDR3: TGCGCCAGCAGTCAGAAGCGGGAGACAGATACGCAGTATTTT. The rearrangement uses TRBV23-1 and TRBJ2-3, with 8 bases lining up with TRBD2. TRBV23-1 is an open reading frame, and its role is uncertain. The CDR3 covers 14 residues. Losses at the gene ends were 3 bases for V and 3 bases for J; bases not matched to a gene: 2.

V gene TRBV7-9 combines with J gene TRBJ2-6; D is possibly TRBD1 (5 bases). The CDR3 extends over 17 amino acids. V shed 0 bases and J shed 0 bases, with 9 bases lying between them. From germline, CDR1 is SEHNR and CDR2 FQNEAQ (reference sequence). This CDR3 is CASSLAGQSSGANVLTF. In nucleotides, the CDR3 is TGTGCCAGCAGCTTAGCGGGGCAGAGCTCTGGGGCCAACGTCCTGACTTTC.

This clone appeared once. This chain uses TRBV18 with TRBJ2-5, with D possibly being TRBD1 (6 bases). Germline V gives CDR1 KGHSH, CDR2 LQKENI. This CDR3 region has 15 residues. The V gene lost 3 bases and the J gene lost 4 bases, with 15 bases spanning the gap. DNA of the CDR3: TGTGCCAGCTCACCTACGGCAGGGGACCGAGAGACCCAGTACTTC. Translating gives CASSPTAGDRETQYF.

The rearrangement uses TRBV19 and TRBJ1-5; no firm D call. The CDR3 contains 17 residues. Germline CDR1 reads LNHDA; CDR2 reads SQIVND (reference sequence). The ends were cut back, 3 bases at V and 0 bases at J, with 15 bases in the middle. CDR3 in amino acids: CASSMANPRRSNQPQHF. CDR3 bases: TGTGCCAGTAGTATGGCCAACCCCCGGCGTAGCAATCAGCCCCAGCATTTT.

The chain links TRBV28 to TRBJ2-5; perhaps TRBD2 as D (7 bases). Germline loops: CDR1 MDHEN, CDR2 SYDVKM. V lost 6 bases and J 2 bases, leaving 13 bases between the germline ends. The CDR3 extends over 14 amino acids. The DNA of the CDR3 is TGTGCCAGCAGGGAGGGGAGGGGGCAAGAGACCCAGTACTTC. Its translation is CASREGRGQETQYF.

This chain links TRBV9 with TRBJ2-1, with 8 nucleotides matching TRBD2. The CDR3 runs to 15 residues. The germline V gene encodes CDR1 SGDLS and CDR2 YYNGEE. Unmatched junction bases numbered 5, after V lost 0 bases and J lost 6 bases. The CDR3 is CASSVGSGGFNEQFF. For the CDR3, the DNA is TGTGCCAGCAGCGTAGGATCGGGAGGGTTCAATGAGCAGTTCTTC.

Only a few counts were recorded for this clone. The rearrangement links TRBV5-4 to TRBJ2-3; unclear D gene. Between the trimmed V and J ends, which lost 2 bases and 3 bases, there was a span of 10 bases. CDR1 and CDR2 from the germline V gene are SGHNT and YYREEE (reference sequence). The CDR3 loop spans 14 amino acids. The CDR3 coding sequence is TGTGCCAGCAGCTTAGTTATATCAACAGATACGCAGTATTTT. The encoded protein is CASSLVISTDTQYF.

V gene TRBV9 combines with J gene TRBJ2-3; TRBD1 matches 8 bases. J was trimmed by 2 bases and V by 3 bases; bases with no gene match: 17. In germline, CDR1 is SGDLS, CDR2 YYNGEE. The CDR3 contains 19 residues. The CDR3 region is CASSERGTGGRTDTDTQYF. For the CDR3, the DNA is TGTGCCAGCAGCGAACGTGGGACAGGCGGCCGAACGGACACAGATACGCAGTATTTT.

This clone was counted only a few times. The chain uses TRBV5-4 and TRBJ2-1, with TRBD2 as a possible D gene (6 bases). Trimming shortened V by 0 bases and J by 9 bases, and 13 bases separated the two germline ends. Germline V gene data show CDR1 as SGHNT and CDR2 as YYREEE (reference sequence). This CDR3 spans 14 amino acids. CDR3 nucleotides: TGTGCCAGCAGCTTGGGACTAGGGCCGGGTGAGCAGTTCTTC. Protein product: CASSLGLGPGEQFF.

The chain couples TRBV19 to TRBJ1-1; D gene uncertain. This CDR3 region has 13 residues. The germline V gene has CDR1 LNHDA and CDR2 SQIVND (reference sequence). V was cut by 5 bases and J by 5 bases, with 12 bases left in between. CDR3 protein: CASSGPRKTEAFF. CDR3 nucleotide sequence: TGTGCCAGTAGTGGTCCCAGGAAGACTGAAGCTTTCTTT.